The entry below gives a single T cell receptor (beta chain) sequence along with its context. Antigen unknown. The data originate from a study of shared clonotypes between healthy human individuals. Study details: CD4 naive and memory got three plates each, CD8 naive two, CD8 memory one. General observations from the study: Represented diversity, genetic and exposure-history alike, was limited by few donors.

Profiled with immunoSEQ multiplex PCR; TCRdb holds only in-frame clones, not every one. The data show 650,000 to 700,000 clones, with 90% seen just once and about a third held by the top ten. The CDR3 has 17 amino acids. With 1 base clipped from V and 3 bases from J, the junction kept 8 bases outside the gene matches. The germline gives CDR1 SGHRS, CDR2 YFSETQ. Pooled CD45RO+ cells and CCR7-negative CD45RA+ TemRA cells made up CD8 memory. The sample was memory CD8+ T cells from PBMCs. Subset: CD45RO+ cells pooled with CCR7-negative TemRA cells. V gene TRBV5-1 combines with J gene TRBJ2-2; 8 bases map to TRBD1. The source of this sequence is a man aged 18 to 35 in good health. Some clones in this sample may be carry-over from other donors' samples. CDR3 nucleotides: TGCGCCAGCAGCTTGTCAAGGACAGGGAGATACACCGGGGAGCTGTTTTTT. Its protein is CASSLSRTGRYTGELFF.